A single sample gave rise to the 15 T cell receptor beta chains below, sequenced in a study of Tregs in tolerant kidney transplant recipients. Sequenced by immunoSEQ multiplex PCR; TCRdb stores in-frame clones only, minus some. This sample has about 240,000 clones, with around 81% found just once. The specimen sequenced was CD4+ T cells from blood. Every receptor here comes from a human donor in good health.

The chain has TRBV2 and TRBJ1-2; D perhaps matches TRBD1 (6 bases). The CDR3 extends over 14 amino acids. V was trimmed by 6 bases and J by 8 bases, leaving 19 bases between them. Germline V CDR1 and CDR2: SNHLY, FYNNEI. The CDR3 sequence: CASSGTNPTGGYTF. CDR3 DNA: TGTGCCAGCAGCGGGACAAATCCTACGGGAGGCTACACCTTC.

This chain uses TRBV9 with TRBJ2-5; D is undetermined. The CDR3 runs to 13 residues. V lost 4 bases, J lost 5 bases, and 12 bases lay in between. The germline CDR1 and CDR2 sequences are SGDLS and YYNGEE. The CDR3 is CASSFDTLETQYF. CDR3 sequence (DNA): TGTGCCAGCAGCTTCGACACCCTGGAGACCCAGTACTTC.

The genes are TRBV10-3 and TRBJ1-1; 12 bases line up with TRBD1. The CDR3 is 13 amino acids. Germline trimming cut 8 bases from V and 4 bases from J; bases unmatched to any gene: 2. Germline V gene lookup returns CDR1 ENHRY and CDR2 SYGVKD. The CDR3 protein is CAIGTGGFTEAFF. As DNA, the CDR3 is TGTGCCATCGGGACAGGGGGCTTCACTGAAGCTTTCTTT.

The chain couples TRBV2 to TRBJ2-1, with 8 bases that match TRBD2. This CDR3 is built from 14 residues. Unmatched junction bases numbered 4, after V lost 5 bases and J lost 4 bases. Germline V gene lookup returns CDR1 SNHLY and CDR2 FYNNEI. CDR3 loop: CASSKTSVYNEQFF. The CDR3 DNA is TGTGCCAGCAGTAAGACTAGCGTTTACAATGAGCAGTTCTTC.

The chain recombines TRBV6-1 with TRBJ2-5, with no clear D. Trimming pared 7 bases from V and 1 base from J, leaving 16 bases between. Germline V gene data show CDR1 as MNHNS and CDR2 as SASEGT. The CDR3 is 15 residues long. The CDR3 nucleotides are TGTGCCAGCACGCAGGCCCCAAGTCCCCAAGAGACCCAGTACTTC. Residues: CASTQAPSPQETQYF.

The chain has TRBV12-5 and TRBJ2-7; no firm D call. The CDR3 has 12 residues. V lost 1 base, J lost 1 base, and 2 bases lay in between. Germline V gene data show CDR1 as LGHNT and CDR2 as FRNRAP. CDR3 region: CASGLESYEQYF. The CDR3 nucleotides are TGTGCTAGTGGTTTGGAGTCCTACGAGCAGTACTTC.

The chain recombines TRBV7-6 with TRBJ2-3; TRBD2 matches at 8 bases. CDR1 is SGHVS and CDR2 is FNYEAQ in the germline V gene. The CDR3 is 22 amino acids. Trimming took 1 base from V and 2 from J; bases not matched to a gene: 23. CDR3 region: CASSLERAWTSPTAPTTDTQYF. CDR3 nucleotide sequence: TGTGCCAGCAGCTTAGAGCGGGCGTGGACTAGCCCCACCGCGCCGACCACAGATACGCAGTATTTT.

Remarks on this clone: In the same sample, other DNA sequences code for this CDR3. V is TRBV9 and J is TRBJ2-2; 9 positions agree with TRBD2. The CDR3 is made up of 15 amino acids. V lost 5 bases, J lost 5 bases, and 7 bases stayed unmatched. Germline assignment: CDR1 SGDLS and CDR2 YYNGEE. CDR3 loop: CASSFSGSNTGELFF. The CDR3 DNA reads as TGTGCCAGCAGTTTTAGCGGGAGTAATACCGGGGAGCTGTTTTTT.

This clone was picked up a small number of times. The chain recombines TRBV11-2 with TRBJ2-7, with no clear D. The CDR3 sequence is 13 residues long. CDR1 is SGHAT, CDR2 FQNNGV, per germline. Trimming took off 6 bases at V and 2 bases at J, with 11 bases between the two ends. This CDR3 is CASSRTAAYEQYF. DNA for the CDR3: TGTGCCAGCAGTAGGACCGCAGCCTACGAGCAGTACTTC.

CDR3 residues: CASSYRVSYEQYF. In DNA, the CDR3 is TGTGCCAGCAGTTACAGGGTCTCCTACGAGCAGTACTTC. The chain joins TRBV6-6 to TRBJ2-7; D not resolved. Trimming pared 2 bases from V and 0 bases from J, leaving 5 bases between. Germline values: CDR1 MNHNY, CDR2 SVGAGI (reference sequence). CDR3 length equals 13 residues.

A remark on this clone: Germline and junction disagree at one end, which may indicate a read error. The sample carries other DNA sequences with the same CDR3. The V and J genes are TRBV6-1 and TRBJ1-5, with 7 bases matching TRBD1. The germline V gene encodes CDR1 MNHNS and CDR2 SASEGT. The CDR3 sequence is 15 residues long. In nucleotides, the CDR3 is TGCGCCAGCAGTCTTGGTTGGGGACAGTCGGGGCCCCAGCATTTT. Its protein product is CASSLGWGQSGPQHF.

This clone was observed a single time. J is TRBJ2-2 and V is TRBV2, with D perhaps assigned TRBD1 or TRBD2 (6 bases each). Germline V gene sequence: CDR1 SNHLY, CDR2 FYNNEI. This CDR3 has 14 amino acids. Trimming pared 6 bases from V and 2 bases from J, leaving 10 bases between. In DNA, the CDR3 is TGTGCCAGCAGGGCGGGACATAACACCGGGGAGCTGTTTTTT. Its protein is CASRAGHNTGELFF.

The V and J genes are TRBV4-1 and TRBJ2-2; 7 bases match TRBD2. Trimming removed 1 base from V and 7 bases from J; junction bases left unmatched: 12. Germline lookup yields CDR1 MGHRA and CDR2 YSYEKL. The CDR3 covers 17 residues. The DNA of the CDR3 is TGCGCCAGCAGCCAAGTTTTGGCGGGAGTATCGATCGGGGAGCTGTTTTTT. Translation gives CASSQVLAGVSIGELFF.

This sequence joins TRBV21-1 and TRBJ2-5. The J call may be incorrect, as the DNA end agrees better with TRBJ2-7. TRBV21-1 is assigned pseudogene status. The CDR3 loop spans 14 amino acids. Here the CDR3 reads CASSKAGSSYEQYF. CDR3 bases: TGTGCCAGCAGCAAAGCGGGAAGCTCCTACGAGCAGTACTTC.

The rearrangement links TRBV13 to TRBJ2-1; D perhaps matches TRBD2 (6 bases). In germline, CDR1 is PRHDT, CDR2 FYEKMQ (reference sequence). Trimming pared 2 bases from V and 4 bases from J, leaving 12 bases between. CDR3 length equals 15 residues. The CDR3 DNA is TGTGCCAGCAGCTTAATCTCCGGACTATACAATGAGCAGTTCTTC. It is translated as CASSLISGLYNEQFF.